This TCR beta chain is from a study of control samples from healthy donors and cancer patients. Sequencing was performed with immunoSEQ multiplex PCR; in TCRdb, only in-frame clones are kept and a portion is missing. The sample records 130,000 or so clones, about 90% being singletons. Germline CDR1 is LNHDA and CDR2 is SQIVND (reference sequence). This CDR3 is 17 amino acids long. V lost 6 bases, J lost 4 bases, and 14 bases stayed unmatched. The chain couples TRBV19 to TRBJ2-2; 7 nucleotides match TRBD1. This clonotype originated in a young man in good health. The sequencing sample was made of blood. CDR3 region: CASSIPDRVVRTGELFF. CDR3 in DNA: TGTGCCAGTAGCATCCCCGACAGGGTCGTTCGCACCGGGGAGCTGTTTTTT.